The rows below give T cell receptor beta chains drawn from one sample of a study of T cell repertoires in cytomegalovirus infection. From the reads, TCRdb called clonotypes with MiXCR, one entry per CDR3 protein. The sample lists around 290,000 distinct CDR3 sequences, roughly a quarter seen once, with approximately 13% in the top ten. The source material was PBMCs. Receptors were obtained from a human donor in good health (CMV status not recorded). Some clones in this sample may be carry-over from other donors' samples. The CDR3 runs from the conserved cysteine through the conserved F or W. Each record gives: J gene, D gene, clone size, V gene, CDR3 protein, CDR3 DNA. The D gene is left open where the match is weak. Some rows have no size entry. The others give once, few or many, or a class for an expanded clone.

J: TRBJ2-1; D: TRBD2; size: -; V: TRBV6-6; CDR3: CASSTGPGLALVDEQFF; DNA: TGTGCCAGCAGTACGGGACCGGGACTAGCGTTGGTCGATGAGCAGTTCTTC
J: TRBJ1-1; D: -; size: few; V: TRBV29-1; CDR3: CSVEQTIRNTEAFF; DNA: TGCAGCGTTGAGCAGACTATTAGGAACACTGAAGCTTTCTTT
J: TRBJ2-3; D: -; size: few; V: TRBV6-5; CDR3: CASSYSGDVLTDTQYF; DNA: TGTGCCAGCAGTTACTCCGGGGACGTCCTCACAGATACGCAGTATTTT
J: TRBJ1-5; D: TRBD1; size: -; V: TRBV6-6; CDR3: CASSRQGVNQPQHF; DNA: TGTGCCAGCAGTCGACAGGGGGTCAATCAGCCCCAGCATTTT
J: TRBJ2-7; D: TRBD1; size: -; V: TRBV24-1; CDR3: CATSTGGRHEQYF; DNA: TGTGCCACCAGTACAGGGGGGAGACACGAGCAGTACTTC
J: TRBJ2-5; D: -; size: -; V: TRBV18; CDR3: CASSPPSAETQYF; DNA: TGTGCCAGCTCACCACCTAGCGCTGAGACCCAGTACTTC
J: TRBJ2-1; D: TRBD1; size: many; V: TRBV12-3/TRBV12-4; CDR3: CASSSPGQGGSYNEQFF; DNA: TGTGCCAGCAGTTCTCCGGGACAGGGCGGGAGCTACAATGAGCAGTTCTTC
J: TRBJ1-1; D: TRBD1; size: many; V: TRBV28; CDR3: CASISPGQGATEAFF; DNA: TGTGCCAGCATCAGCCCGGGACAGGGGGCAACTGAAGCTTTCTTT
J: TRBJ2-7; D: -; size: few; V: TRBV7-2; CDR3: CASSELGYRSSYEQYF; DNA: TGTGCCAGCAGCGAACTCGGTTATAGATCCTCCTACGAGCAGTACTTC
J: TRBJ2-7; D: TRBD2; size: few; V: TRBV20-1; CDR3: CSPTPLAGAFNEQYF; DNA: TGCAGTCCAACCCCCTTAGCGGGAGCCTTTAACGAGCAGTACTTC
J: TRBJ2-5; D: -; size: -; V: TRBV7-9; CDR3: CAIKGQETQYF; DNA: TGTGCCATCAAGGGACAAGAGACCCAGTACTTC
J: TRBJ2-3; D: TRBD2; size: few; V: TRBV7-3; CDR3: CASSPSGLAGRGTQYF; DNA: TGTGCCAGCAGCCCGTCGGGACTAGCCGGCCGGGGTACGCAGTATTTT
J: TRBJ2-2; D: -; size: few; V: TRBV25-1; CDR3: CASSDPARGYTGELFF; DNA: TGTGCCAGCAGTGATCCCGCCAGGGGTTACACCGGGGAGCTGTTTTTT
J: TRBJ2-2; D: -; size: -; V: TRBV11-2; CDR3: CASSLGPGAHTGELFF; DNA: TGTGCCAGCAGCTTAGGACCAGGGGCCCACACCGGGGAGCTGTTTTTT
J: TRBJ1-1; D: -; size: -; V: TRBV29-1; CDR3: CSVDRSWNTEAFF; DNA: TGCAGCGTTGATCGCAGTTGGAACACTGAAGCTTTCTTT